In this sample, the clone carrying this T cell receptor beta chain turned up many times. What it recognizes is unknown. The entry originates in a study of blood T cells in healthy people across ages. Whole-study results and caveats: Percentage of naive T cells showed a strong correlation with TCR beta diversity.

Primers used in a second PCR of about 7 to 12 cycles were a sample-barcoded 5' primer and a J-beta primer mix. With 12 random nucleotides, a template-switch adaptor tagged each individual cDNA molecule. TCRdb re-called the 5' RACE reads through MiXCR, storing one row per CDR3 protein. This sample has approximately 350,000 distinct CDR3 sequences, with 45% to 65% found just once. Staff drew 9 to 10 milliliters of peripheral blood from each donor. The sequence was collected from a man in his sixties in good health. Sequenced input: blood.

CDR3 nucleotides: TGTGCCAGCAGATCTATACGGAGTTGTGAGCAGTACTTC. It codes for CASRSIRSCEQYF. V gene TRBV12-3 or TRBV12-4 combines with J gene TRBJ2-7; D unresolved. V was pared by 6 bases and J by 7 bases, with 16 bases between. This CDR3 contains 13 residues.